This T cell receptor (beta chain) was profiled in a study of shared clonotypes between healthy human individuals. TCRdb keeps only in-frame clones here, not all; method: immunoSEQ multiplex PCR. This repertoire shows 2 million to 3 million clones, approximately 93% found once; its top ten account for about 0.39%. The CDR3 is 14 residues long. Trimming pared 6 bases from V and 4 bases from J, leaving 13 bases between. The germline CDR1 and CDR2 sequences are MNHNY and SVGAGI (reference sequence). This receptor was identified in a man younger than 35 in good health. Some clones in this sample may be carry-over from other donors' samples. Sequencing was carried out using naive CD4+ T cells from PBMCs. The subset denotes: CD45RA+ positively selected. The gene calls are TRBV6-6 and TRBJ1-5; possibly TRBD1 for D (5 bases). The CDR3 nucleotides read TGTGCCAGCAGCCCGGGACGTCCGAATCAGCCCCAGCATTTT. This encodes CASSPGRPNQPQHF.